This TCR beta chain was obtained from a study of T cell responses to AZD1222 COVID-19 vaccine. CDR3 length: 15 amino acids. Libraries were prepared by immunoSEQ multiplex PCR; TCRdb keeps only in-frame clonotypes and omits some of them. The repertoire holds about 120,000 clones, with just over 85% as singletons. The source of this sequence is an adult in good health. This chain uses TRBV21-1 with TRBJ2-5; the table's D call TRBD2 went unverified against the DNA. TRBV21-1 is shown as a pseudogene. Sequencing was performed on peripheral blood, taken on day 0 of AZD1222 vaccination. As DNA, the CDR3 is TGTGCCAGCAGCACCCATAGCGCGATGATGGAGATCCAGTACTTC. Translation gives CASSTHSAMMEIQYF.